This TCR beta chain originates from a study of blood T cell repertoires in COVID-19. Study summary: Sources were T cells, B-cell-depleted T cells, or PBMCs; the material itself was cDNA or gDNA.

The CDR3 covers 13 residues. Trimming took 6 bases from V and 0 from J, leaving 6 bases between them. CDR1 GTSNPN and CDR2 SVGIG come from the germline V gene (reference sequence). Clones were sequenced by immunoSEQ multiplex PCR, and TCRdb holds only the in-frame ones, with some missing. The sample has over 150,000 clones, roughly 87% seen once. The rearrangement joins TRBV30 to TRBJ2-6; D is perhaps TRBD1 (5 bases). The origin of this receptor is a woman aged 45-60 years who had recovered from COVID-19. The specimen sequenced was PBMCs or T cells enriched from blood (not recorded which). CDR3 bases: TGTGCCTGCAGGGTCTCTGGGGCCAACGTCCTGACTTTC. It yields the protein CACRVSGANVLTF.